One T cell receptor (beta chain) is described in this entry. This receptor's antigen is unknown. Base qualities are not provided; no much larger clone lies one nucleotide away. This sample is drawn from a study of blood T cells in healthy people across ages (dated by TCRdb to between 2015 and 2016). At the level of the whole study: In model experiments, template switching captured about one uniquely barcoded TCR beta cDNA molecule for every two T cells. Using deep sequencing normalized with unique cDNA molecular identifiers, the study measured how TCR beta repertoire diversity changes with age. Four age groups were formed from the donors: young (average approximately 17 years), middle-aged (approximately 40), aged (approximately 60) and long-lived (roughly 81). To avoid experimental bias, donors of different ages were spread randomly across the sequencing lanes. Two additional independent replicas of 1 million unique cDNA reads from the same blood draw were analyzed for two donors (one aged 18 to 30 and one aged 80 or older). Paper-wide results and their limitations: Estimates of total diversity based on one million sequenced T cells were regarded as lower bounds and as underestimates. The CMV infection status of donors was not known, potentially confounding age-related changes in expanded clonotypes. As age increased, observed TCR beta diversity per million T cells dropped in a roughly linear way, and a significant reduction was already evident by age 40. A strong correlation was found between observed TCR beta diversity and the percentage of naive T cells measured by flow cytometry. Compared with the aged group, the long-lived group had more naive CD4+ T cells, fewer expanded clones and increased TCR diversity, suggesting age selection. Since profiling was done on bulk unsorted PBMCs, naive and antigen-experienced compartments could not be conclusively compared.

The CDR3 spans 16 residues, from the cysteine through the phenylalanine. The only DNA kept is the CDR3, 48 bases in frame from the first base. V lost 6 bases and J lost 5 bases, and the count of bases not matched to a germline gene is 15. Per the germline V gene (reference sequence), MNHNY is the CDR1 and SVGAGI is the CDR2. The library was built by means of 5' RACE. Sequencing instrument: Illumina HiSeq 2500. The second PCR ran for about 6 to 12 cycles and used a J-beta primer mix along with a sample-barcoded 5' primer. A unique molecular identifier was introduced onto each TCR beta cDNA molecule by a template-switch 5' adaptor carrying 12 random nucleotides. At least 2.5 million CDR3-containing paired-end reads were obtained from each sample. All of the RNA was converted into first-strand cDNA using the Mint cDNA synthesis kit, with a TRBC-specific oligonucleotide serving as the primer. Following uracil-DNA glycosylase treatment, a first 18-cycle PCR with universal primers M1SS and BC2_uni_R was performed on all cDNA. In the paper's pipeline: For normalization, 1 million high-quality reads were randomly selected from each sample, with every read carrying a distinct molecular identifier. Instead of being binned into consensus sequences, reads that shared molecular identifiers were thrown out. CDR3 identification, clonotype clustering and error correction used MiTCR with a Q25 quality threshold and the strictest error-elimination algorithm. A nonparametric unseen species model using Euler transformation provided a lower-bound estimate of total TCR beta diversity. TCRdb trimmed public reads at Q25 via fastp, called clones via MiXCR and kept in-frame beta chains. Identical CDR3 proteins give one entry, which carries the most common genes and DNA. These V and J calls originate from TCRdb's pipeline instead of the authors' own analysis. This sample is represented by about 940,000 distinct CDR3 sequences; under 50% of them were singletons. Around 15% of the sample belongs to the ten largest clones.

The donors were roughly 40 Caucasian individuals from Russia, aged roughly 6 to 95 years, who were systemically healthy. Around 10 milliliters of peripheral blood were drawn from each donor into EDTA-treated Vacutainer tubes. PBMCs were isolated by Ficoll-Paque density-gradient centrifugation, with at least 6 million obtained per sample. Total RNA, at least 5.5 micrograms per sample, was extracted from PBMCs with Trizol reagent. Naive CD45RAhigh/CD27high T cell percentages were measured by flow cytometry on a PBMC aliquot from every donor. The sample consisted of blood. The TCR comes from a man younger than 40 in good health. Recombination connected TRBV6-6 to TRBJ2-5, with 7 junctional bases fitting TRBD2. The CDR3 protein is CASRLVPGLTLETQYF. The DNA sequence is given as TGTGCCAGCAGGCTGGTCCCGGGACTAACGCTGGAGACCCAGTACTTC.